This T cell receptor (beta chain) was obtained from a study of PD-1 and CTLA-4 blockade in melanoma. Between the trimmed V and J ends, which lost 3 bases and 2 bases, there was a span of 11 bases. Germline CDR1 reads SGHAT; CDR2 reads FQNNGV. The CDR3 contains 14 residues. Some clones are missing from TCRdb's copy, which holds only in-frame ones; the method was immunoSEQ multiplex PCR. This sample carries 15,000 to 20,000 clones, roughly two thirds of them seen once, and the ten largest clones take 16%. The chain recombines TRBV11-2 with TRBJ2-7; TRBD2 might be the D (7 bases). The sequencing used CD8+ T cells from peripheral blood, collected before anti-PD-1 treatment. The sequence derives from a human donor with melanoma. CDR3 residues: CASSFGGPAYEQYF. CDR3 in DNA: TGTGCCAGCAGCTTCGGGGGGCCGGCCTACGAGCAGTACTTC.